Described below is a single T cell receptor beta chain sequence and its context. The target antigen is unknown. The sample belongs to a study of OX40 agonist ivuxolimab in advanced cancers. Overall study: Patients received intravenous ivuxolimab every 2 weeks at 0.01 to 10 mg/kg. Study results and limitations: At 0.1 to 3.0 mg/kg and by week 6, CD4+ and CD8+ T cells in the blood had expanded clonally.

The V end lost 1 base, the J end lost 0 bases, and 15 bases lay between the germline ends. Germline CDR1 reads SGHTA; CDR2 reads FQGNSA. The length of the CDR3 is 17 residues. Assay used: immunoSEQ multiplex PCR; TCRdb lists only in-frame clones, some missing. The sample lists around 66,000 clones; 80% to 95% were seen once. This sequence was found in an adult with an advanced solid tumor such as melanoma, head and neck, liver or kidney cancer. The rearrangement links TRBV7-2 to TRBJ1-2; D remains unclear. The sample consisted of CD4+ or CD8+ T cells sorted from blood, taken in a trial of the OX40 agonist ivuxolimab. For the CDR3, the DNA is TGTGCCAGCAGCTTAGTAGTCGGCGGCGGATCTAACTATGGCTACACCTTC. Translation gives CASSLVVGGGSNYGYTF.